This is a list of T cell receptor beta chains from one sample in a study of T cell responses to AZD1222 COVID-19 vaccine. Profiling relied on immunoSEQ multiplex PCR, and the TCRdb table lists in-frame clones only, not all of them. The table has some 140,000 clones, 86% seen once. Sequenced here: peripheral blood, sampled on day 0 of MenACWY control vaccination. These receptors all come from an adult in good health. CDR3s include the opening cysteine and the closing phenylalanine or tryptophan. D genes are given only for firm matches. The listing skips clone size in some rows; elsewhere it reads once, few, many or a size class.

cdr3_aa cdr3_nt cdr3_length j_call v_call d_call clone_size
CASPNSNSPLHF TGTGCCAGCCCGAACAGCAATTCACCCCTCCACTTT 12 TRBJ1-6 TRBV2 . .
CASSQELGLVTDTQYF TGTGCCAGCAGCCAAGAACTAGGACTAGTGACAGATACGCAGTATTTT 16 TRBJ2-3 TRBV3-1/TRBV3-2 TRBD2 .
CASSPPYRGRENYGYTF TGTGCCAGCTCACCACCTTACAGGGGGCGCGAGAACTATGGCTACACCTTC 17 TRBJ1-2 TRBV18 TRBD1 .
CASSPGTGRSNYEQYF TGTGCCAGCAGCCCTGGGACAGGACGGTCAAACTACGAGCAGTACTTC 16 TRBJ2-7 TRBV7-3 TRBD1 .
CASGTGTGNTDTQYF TGTGCCAGCGGAACCGGGACAGGGAACACAGATACGCAGTATTTT 15 TRBJ2-3 TRBV6-5 TRBD1 .
CASRAGGQGAYGYTF TGCGCCAGCCGCGCGGGGGGACAGGGGGCATATGGCTACACCTTC 15 TRBJ1-2 TRBV5-1 TRBD1 .
CASSNRAQQPQHF TGTGCCAGCAGTAACCGGGCACAACAGCCCCAGCATTTT 13 TRBJ1-5 TRBV6-5 . .
CASSQSGQVPNTEAFF TGTGCCAGCAGCCAGTCGGGACAGGTTCCGAACACTGAAGCTTTCTTT 16 TRBJ1-1 TRBV11-3 TRBD1 .
CSVARSGQGAGGYTF TGCAGCGTCGCCAGATCGGGACAGGGGGCAGGTGGCTACACCTTC 15 TRBJ1-2 TRBV29-1 TRBD1 .
CASTSSGTGDPYGYTF TGTGCCAGCACCTCCTCCGGGACAGGGGACCCCTATGGCTACACCTTC 16 TRBJ1-2 TRBV27 TRBD1 .
CASSYNSPRQPQHF TGTGCCAGCAGTTACAACAGCCCCCGGCAGCCCCAGCATTTT 14 TRBJ1-5 TRBV6-6 . .
CASSSRLNPYEQYF TGTGCCAGCAGCTCCCGTCTAAACCCCTACGAGCAGTACTTC 14 TRBJ2-7 TRBV7-8 . .
CASRDGTYSGNTIYF TGTGCCAGCAGGGACGGGACATACTCTGGAAACACCATATATTTT 15 TRBJ1-3 TRBV28 . .
CASSQGDRDSNEQFF TGCGCCAGCAGCCAAGGCGACAGGGACTCCAATGAGCAGTTCTTC 15 TRBJ2-1 TRBV4-1 . .
CASSLTSQPQHF TGTGCCAGCAGTTTAACTTCCCAGCCCCAGCATTTT 12 TRBJ1-5 TRBV28 . .
CASSQAEESYYGYTF TGTGCCAGCAGCCAAGCGGAGGAGAGTTACTATGGCTACACCTTC 15 TRBJ1-2 TRBV4-2 . .
CASSPSWGADEQYF TGTGCCAGCAGCCCTTCCTGGGGAGCCGACGAGCAGTACTTC 14 TRBJ2-7 TRBV3-1/TRBV3-2 . .
CASSPRQGAAEAFF TGTGCCAGCAGCCCTCGACAGGGGGCGGCTGAAGCTTTCTTT 14 TRBJ1-1 TRBV7-8 TRBD1 .
CASSLGDRGEAFF TGTGCCAGCAGCTTGGGGGACAGGGGTGAAGCTTTCTTT 13 TRBJ1-1 TRBV5-4 TRBD1 .
CASSVPGAKNIQYF TGTGCCAGCAGCGTACCCGGAGCCAAAAACATTCAGTACTTC 14 TRBJ2-4 TRBV5-4 . once
CASNEGAGSYEQYF TGTGCCAGCAACGAAGGGGCCGGTAGCTACGAGCAGTACTTC 14 TRBJ2-7 TRBV11-2 . .
CASGGTGTSGGASYNEQFF TGTGCCAGTGGTGGGACCGGGACTAGCGGGGGGGCATCCTACAATGAGCAGTTCTTC 19 TRBJ2-1 TRBV19 TRBD2 .
CASSLEGGPYEQYF TGTGCCAGCAGCTTAGAGGGGGGTCCCTACGAGCAGTACTTC 14 TRBJ2-7 TRBV7-3 . .
CASSPARAYSGNTIYF TGTGCCAGCAGCCCGGCCAGAGCCTACTCTGGAAACACCATATATTTT 16 TRBJ1-3 TRBV3-1/TRBV3-2 . .
CASSYETDTDTQYF TGTGCCAGCAGTTACGAGACAGACACAGATACGCAGTATTTT 14 TRBJ2-3 TRBV6-5 . .
CASSFVGRDTEAFF TGTGCCAGCAGCTTCGTGGGGAGGGACACTGAAGCTTTCTTT 14 TRBJ1-1 TRBV7-9 . .
CASSDRSSGNTIYF TGTGCCAGCAGCGACAGGAGCTCTGGAAACACCATATATTTT 14 TRBJ1-3 TRBV3-1/TRBV3-2 . .
CASSYRRGSTEAFF TGTGCCAGCAGTTACCGCAGGGGGAGCACTGAAGCTTTCTTT 14 TRBJ1-1 TRBV6-2/TRBV6-3 TRBD1 .
CASSFGTSGYYEQYF TGTGCCAGCAGCTTCGGGACTAGCGGTTACTACGAGCAGTACTTC 15 TRBJ2-7 TRBV11-2 TRBD2 few
CAISDRANYGYTF TGTGCCATCAGTGACAGAGCTAACTATGGCTACACCTTC 13 TRBJ1-2 TRBV10-3 . .
CASSPQQTANEKLFF TGTGCCAGCTCACCACAGCAAACGGCTAATGAAAAACTGTTTTTT 15 TRBJ1-4 TRBV18 . few
CASSQDLGYTF TGTGCCAGCAGCCAAGATTTAGGCTACACCTTC 11 TRBJ1-2 TRBV3-1/TRBV3-2 . .
CASSRTGNTEAFF TGTGCCAGCAGTCGGACCGGTAACACTGAAGCTTTCTTT 13 TRBJ1-1 TRBV12-3/TRBV12-4 . .
CASSWGTDNTEAFF TGCGCCAGCAGCTGGGGGACTGACAACACTGAAGCTTTCTTT 14 TRBJ1-1 TRBV5-1 . .
CASSPTTWGNEQFF TGTGCCAGCAGCCCGACCACCTGGGGCAATGAGCAGTTCTTC 14 TRBJ2-1 TRBV4-2 . .
CASVNGDSYEQYF TGTGCCAGTGTTAATGGGGACTCCTACGAGCAGTACTTC 13 TRBJ2-7 TRBV7-9 . .
CASSGGGSTYNSPLHF TGTGCCAGCAGCGGGGGCGGGAGCACCTATAATTCACCCCTCCACTTT 16 TRBJ1-6 TRBV7-6 . .
CASSPDIRLATVSDTQYF TGTGCCAGCAGTCCGGACATTCGACTAGCGACCGTGTCAGATACGCAGTATTTT 18 TRBJ2-3 TRBV28 TRBD2 .
CASSTLLGGPEAFF TGTGCCAGTAGTACCCTTCTGGGGGGCCCTGAAGCTTTCTTT 14 TRBJ1-1 TRBV19 . .
CASSLASADHGYTF TGCGCCAGCAGCTTGGCCTCGGCTGACCATGGCTACACCTTC 14 TRBJ1-2 TRBV5-1 . .
CASSIQGDTEAFF TGTGCCAGTAGTATCCAGGGTGACACTGAAGCTTTCTTT 13 TRBJ1-1 TRBV19 . .
CARSPGWGTGELFF TGTGCCAGAAGCCCCGGTTGGGGGACCGGGGAGCTGTTTTTT 14 TRBJ2-2 TRBV7-5 . .
CASSSDGFNSPLHF TGCGCCAGCAGCTCGGACGGCTTTAATTCACCCCTCCACTTT 14 TRBJ1-6 TRBV5-1 . .
CASGLVRDGQPGLGNQPQHF TGTGCTAGTGGTTTGGTAAGAGACGGACAGCCAGGGTTGGGCAATCAGCCCCAGCATTTT 20 TRBJ1-5 TRBV12-5 . .
CASSVDRVHYEQYF TGTGCCAGCAGCGTGGACAGGGTCCACTACGAGCAGTACTTC 14 TRBJ2-7 TRBV7-2 TRBD1 .
CASSIVSGTGIGRWSTQYF TGTGCCAGTAGTATAGTTTCCGGGACAGGGATCGGACGGTGGAGTACGCAGTATTTT 19 TRBJ2-3 TRBV19 TRBD1 few
CATSRVRLSSYNSPLHF TGTGCCACCAGCAGAGTCAGGCTCAGCTCCTATAATTCACCCCTCCACTTT 17 TRBJ1-6 TRBV15 . .
CTSSQVMLRGVSYNEQFF TGCACCAGCAGCCAAGTTATGCTCAGGGGCGTTTCCTACAATGAGCAGTTCTTC 18 TRBJ2-1 TRBV1 . .
CASSLGDRVIGELFF TGCGCCAGCAGCTTGGGGGACAGGGTCATCGGGGAGCTGTTTTTT 15 TRBJ2-2 TRBV5-1 TRBD1 .
CASTTRIGVSNTEAFF TGTGCCAGCACCACTCGGATAGGAGTCTCGAACACTGAAGCTTTCTTT 16 TRBJ1-1 TRBV5-6 . .
CASSRGLNYGYTF TGTGCCAGCAGCCGGGGGCTGAACTATGGCTACACCTTC 13 TRBJ1-2 TRBV28 . .
CASRTRQGVRGYTF TGTGCCAGCAGGACGAGACAGGGGGTCCGGGGCTACACCTTC 14 TRBJ1-2 TRBV6-5 TRBD1 once
CASSPIAEKLFF TGTGCCAGCTCACCAATAGCTGAAAAACTGTTTTTT 12 TRBJ1-4 TRBV18 . .
CASSAEASSYNEQFF TGTGCCAGCAGCGCGGAGGCCAGCTCCTACAATGAGCAGTTCTTC 15 TRBJ2-1 TRBV11-2 . .
CASSMFSDNEQFF TGTGCCAGTAGTATGTTTAGCGACAATGAGCAGTTCTTC 13 TRBJ2-1 TRBV19 . .